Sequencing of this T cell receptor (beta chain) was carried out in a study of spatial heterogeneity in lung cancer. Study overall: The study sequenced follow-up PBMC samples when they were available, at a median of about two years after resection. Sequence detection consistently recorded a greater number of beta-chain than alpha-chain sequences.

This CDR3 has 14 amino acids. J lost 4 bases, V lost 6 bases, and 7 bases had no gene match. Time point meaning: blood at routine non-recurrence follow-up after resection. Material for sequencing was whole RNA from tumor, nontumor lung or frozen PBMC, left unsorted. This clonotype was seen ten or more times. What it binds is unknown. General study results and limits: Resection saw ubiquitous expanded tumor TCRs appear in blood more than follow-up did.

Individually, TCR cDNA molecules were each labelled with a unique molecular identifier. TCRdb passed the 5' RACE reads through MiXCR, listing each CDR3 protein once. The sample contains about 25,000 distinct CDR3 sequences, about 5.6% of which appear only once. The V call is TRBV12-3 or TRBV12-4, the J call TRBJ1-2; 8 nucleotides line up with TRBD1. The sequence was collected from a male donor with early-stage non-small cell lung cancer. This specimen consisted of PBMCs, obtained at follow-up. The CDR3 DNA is TGTGCCAGCAGCCACCAGGGGGCCAGCTATGGCTACACCTTC. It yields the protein CASSHQGASYGYTF.